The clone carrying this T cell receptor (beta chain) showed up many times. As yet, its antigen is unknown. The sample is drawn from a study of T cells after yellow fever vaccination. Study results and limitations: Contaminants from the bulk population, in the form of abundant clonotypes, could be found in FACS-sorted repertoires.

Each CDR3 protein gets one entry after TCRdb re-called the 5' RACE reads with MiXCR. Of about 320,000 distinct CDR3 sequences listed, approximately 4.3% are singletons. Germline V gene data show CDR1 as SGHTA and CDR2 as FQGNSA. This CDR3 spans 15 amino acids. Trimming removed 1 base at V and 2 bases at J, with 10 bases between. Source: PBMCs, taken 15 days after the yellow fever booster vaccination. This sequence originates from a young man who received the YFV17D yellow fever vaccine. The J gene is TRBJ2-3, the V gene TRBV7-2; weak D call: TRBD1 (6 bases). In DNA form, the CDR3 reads TGTGCCAGCAGCTTAGTCCAGGGGACCACAGATACGCAGTATTTT. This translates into CASSLVQGTTDTQYF.